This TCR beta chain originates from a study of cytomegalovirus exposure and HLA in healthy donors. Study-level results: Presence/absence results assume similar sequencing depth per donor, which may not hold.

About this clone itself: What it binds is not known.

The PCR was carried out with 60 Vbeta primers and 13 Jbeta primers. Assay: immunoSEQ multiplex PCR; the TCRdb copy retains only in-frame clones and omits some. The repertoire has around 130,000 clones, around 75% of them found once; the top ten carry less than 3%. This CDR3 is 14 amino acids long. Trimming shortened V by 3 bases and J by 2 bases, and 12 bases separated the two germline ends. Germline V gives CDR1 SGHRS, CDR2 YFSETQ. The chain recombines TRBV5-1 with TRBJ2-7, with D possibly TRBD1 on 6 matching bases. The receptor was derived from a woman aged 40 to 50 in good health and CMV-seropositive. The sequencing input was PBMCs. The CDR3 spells CASSSATGTYEQYF. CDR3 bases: TGCGCCAGCAGCTCCGCGACAGGTACCTACGAGCAGTACTTC.